The T cell receptor (beta chain) described here comes from a study of cytomegalovirus exposure and HLA in healthy donors. Study-wide points: An Asian-associated ancestry cluster reportedly showed fewer N-insertions than the roughly 670-donor mean in a later analysis.

Primers: 60 Vbeta forward and 13 Jbeta reverse. Original methodology: Later, tens of millions of unique TCR beta chains were counted in an analysis, and roughly 11 million of them were shared. Method: immunoSEQ multiplex PCR; TCRdb's copy keeps in-frame clones and lacks some. V and J calls and clone size are copied from that table; D and trimming were computed from the DNA. The sample has 150,000 to 200,000 clones; over 75% are singletons. Notes on this clone: What it binds is not known.

After removal of 11 bases from V and 4 bases from J, the junction contained 13 bases not matched to a gene. Looked up from germline, CDR1 is SNHLY and CDR2 is FYNNEI. The length of the CDR3 is 14 residues. V gene TRBV2 combines with J gene TRBJ1-2; 7 nucleotides line up with TRBD1. The specimen sequenced was PBMCs. This clonotype was obtained from a male donor in good health and CMV-seronegative. This CDR3 reads CAAAQGQKRYGYTF. The DNA for the CDR3 is TGTGCCGCAGCACAGGGACAGAAGCGCTATGGCTACACCTTC. The full variable domain, completed using reference TRBV2 and TRBJ1-2, is EPEVTQTPSHQVTQMGQEVILRCVPISNHLYFYWYRQILGQKVEFLVSFYNNEISEKSEIFDDQFSVERPDGSNFTLKIRSTKLEDSAMYFCAAAQGQKRYGYTFGSGTRLTVV.